The clone carrying this T cell receptor beta chain appeared a few times. The source of the sample is a study of blood T cell repertoires in COVID-19. The repertoire was sequenced with immunoSEQ multiplex PCR; TCRdb's copy has only in-frame clones and lacks some. The sample lists tens of thousands of clones, roughly 86% seen once, with roughly 14% in the top ten. CDR1 KGHSH and CDR2 LQKENI come from the germline V gene. Trimming removed 4 bases from V and 1 base from J; junction bases left unmatched: 3. This CDR3 is 14 amino acids long. This TCR derives from a human donor in a cohort sampled during active COVID-19. The rearrangement uses TRBV18 and TRBJ1-1, with 7 bases that match TRBD1. Sequences were obtained from peripheral blood. The CDR3 DNA is TGTGCCAGCTCACGGGACAGATCGAACACTGAAGCTTTCTTT. Protein product: CASSRDRSNTEAFF.